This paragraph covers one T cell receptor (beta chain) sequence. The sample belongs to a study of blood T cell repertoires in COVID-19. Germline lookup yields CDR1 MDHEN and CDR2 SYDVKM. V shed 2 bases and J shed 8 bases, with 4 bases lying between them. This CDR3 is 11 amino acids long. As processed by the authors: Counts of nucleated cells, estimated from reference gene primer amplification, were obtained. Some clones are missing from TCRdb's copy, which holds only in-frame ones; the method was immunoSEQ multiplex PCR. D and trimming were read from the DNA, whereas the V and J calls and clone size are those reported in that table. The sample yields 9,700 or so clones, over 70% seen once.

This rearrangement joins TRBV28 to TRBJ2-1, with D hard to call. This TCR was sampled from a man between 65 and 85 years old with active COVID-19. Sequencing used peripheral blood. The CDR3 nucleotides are TGTGCCAGCAGTTTAAGCCATGAGCAGTTCTTC. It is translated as CASSLSHEQFF.